The rows below give T cell receptor beta chains drawn from one sample of a study of T cells in Graves' hyperthyroidism and ophthalmopathy. In TCRdb, the multiplex PCR reads were re-called with MiXCR into one record per CDR3 protein. The table has 600,000 to 700,000 distinct CDR3 sequences, roughly 14% seen once. Sequencing was carried out using blood. These receptors all come from a middle-aged woman with Graves' ophthalmopathy. CDR3s include the opening cysteine and the closing phenylalanine or tryptophan. D genes are given only for firm matches. Some rows have no size entry. The others give once, few or many, or a class for an expanded clone.

j_call d_call v_call clone_size cdr3_aa cdr3_nt
TRBJ1-1 TRBD1 TRBV5-1 many CASSLGQGFTEAFF TGTGCCAGCAGTTTGGGACAGGGTTTCACTGAAGCTTTCTTT
TRBJ2-4 - TRBV6-5 many CASSSPGWAKNIQYF TGTGCCAGCAGTTCACCGGGGTGGGCCAAAAACATTCAGTACTTC
TRBJ1-1 - TRBV28 many CASHPIITRRGEKPEAFF TGTGCCAGCCACCCCATTATCACCCGCAGGGGCGAAAAACCTGAAGCTTTCTTT
TRBJ1-3 - TRBV6-2/TRBV6-3 many CASRFAGGGNTIYF TGTGCCAGCAGGTTCGCGGGTGGAGGAAACACCATATATTTT
TRBJ2-7 - TRBV7-2 - CASSQRLQLYEQYF TGTGCCAGCAGCCAAAGACTACAACTATACGAGCAGTACTTC
TRBJ1-1 - TRBV7-8 many CASSLDGPPEAFF TGTGCCAGCAGCTTAGATGGGCCTCCCGAAGCTTTCTTT
TRBJ2-7 TRBD2 TRBV20-1 many CSAELAGYHNEQYF TGCAGTGCAGAACTAGCGGGCTATCACAACGAGCAGTACTTC
TRBJ1-5 - TRBV25-1 many CASSGRDEALNQPQHF TGTGCCAGCAGTGGACGGGACGAGGCCTTAAATCAGCCCCAGCATTTT
TRBJ2-2 - TRBV4-3 few CASSQDSSGAGELFF TGCGCCAGCAGCCAAGATAGCTCAGGCGCCGGGGAGCTGTTTTTT
TRBJ2-2 - TRBV3-1 - CASSQGGERLLGTGELFF TGTGCCAGCAGCCAAGGAGGGGAGAGGCTCCTAGGTACCGGGGAGCTGTTTTTT
TRBJ2-7 - TRBV6-2/TRBV6-3 many CASNGAVYEQYF TGTGCCAGCAACGGAGCGGTCTACGAGCAGTACTTC
TRBJ1-2 - TRBV20-1 many CSARATDLLGGYTF TGCAGTGCTAGAGCTACGGACCTCCTTGGTGGCTACACCTTC
TRBJ1-1 TRBD1 TRBV11-1 few CASSSTQGAGGDTEAFF TGTGCCAGCAGCTCGACACAGGGGGCCGGAGGAGACACTGAAGCTTTCTTT
TRBJ2-2 TRBD2 TRBV11-1 - CASSPSLAGGFTGELFF TGTGCCAGCAGTCCGTCCCTAGCGGGAGGATTTACCGGGGAGCTGTTTTTT
TRBJ2-2 TRBD1 TRBV7-3 - CASSSQQGAGELFF TGTGCCAGCAGCTCGCAACAGGGGGCTGGGGAGCTGTTTTTT
TRBJ2-7 - TRBV7-2 many CASNLAWEYSYEQYF TGTGCCAGCAACTTAGCGTGGGAGTACTCCTACGAGCAGTACTTC
TRBJ1-1 - TRBV12-3/TRBV12-4 many CASSQIIGEAFF TGTGCCAGCAGCCAGATTATTGGTGAAGCTTTCTTT
TRBJ2-2 TRBD2 TRBV6-2/TRBV6-3 - CASSYSGGMNTGELFF TGTGCCAGCAGTTACTCGGGAGGGATGAACACCGGGGAGCTGTTTTTT
TRBJ1-5 - TRBV15 - CATSRDVMGTQPQHF TGTGCCACCAGCAGAGATGTTATGGGGACTCAGCCCCAGCATTTT
TRBJ1-2 - TRBV6-1 - CASSPGAFYTF TGTGCCAGCAGCCCGGGAGCTTTCTACACCTTC
TRBJ2-7 TRBD2 TRBV6-2/TRBV6-3 many CASSYTGGAYEQYF TGTGCCAGCAGTTACACGGGAGGAGCCTACGAGCAGTACTTC
TRBJ1-1 - TRBV20-1 few CSAMPGWAANTEAFF TGCAGTGCCATGCCAGGGTGGGCCGCAAACACTGAAGCTTTCTTT
TRBJ2-5 - TRBV12-3/TRBV12-4 - CASSRTVAYQETKYF TGTGCCAGCAGTCGGACAGTCGCGTACCAAGAGACCAAGTACTTC
TRBJ2-5 - TRBV20-1 - CSARDLVKETQYF TGCAGTGCTAGAGATTTGGTGAAAGAGACCCAGTACTTC
TRBJ2-2 - TRBV6-1 many CASNLLKQGPGELFF TGTGCCAGCAACCTGCTCAAACAGGGCCCCGGGGAGCTGTTTTTT
TRBJ1-2 - TRBV7-2 many CASSLTGKTYGYTF TGTGCCAGCAGCTTAACAGGGAAAACCTATGGCTACACCTTC
TRBJ2-5 TRBD1 TRBV11-3 - CASRSRGPETQYF TGTGCCAGCAGATCCAGGGGGCCGGAGACCCAGTACTTC
TRBJ1-2 TRBD1 TRBV11-2 many CASSRQGRPLDHGYTF TGTGCCAGCAGCCGACAGGGACGGCCCCTAGATCATGGCTACACCTTC
TRBJ2-7 TRBD2 TRBV20-1 many CSARGAQSGLAGGEQYF TGCAGTGCTAGAGGGGCCCAGTCGGGACTAGCGGGAGGCGAGCAGTACTTC
TRBJ2-7 TRBD2 TRBV5-1 many CASSLDLAGGEQYF TGCGCCAGCAGCCTGGACCTAGCGGGAGGGGAGCAGTACTTC
TRBJ2-7 - TRBV11-2 many CASSSLEVSHEQYF TGTGCCAGCAGCTCGCTTGAGGTCTCGCACGAGCAGTACTTC
TRBJ2-7 - TRBV2 - CASALAYEQYF TGTGCCAGCGCACTAGCCTACGAGCAGTACTTC
TRBJ1-1 - TRBV3-1 once CASSQFSEPRNTEAFF TGTGCCAGCAGCCAATTTAGTGAGCCGCGGAACACTGAAGCTTTCTTT
TRBJ2-7 - TRBV20-1 many CSANSAGSYEQYF TGCAGTGCCAATAGCGCGGGAAGTTACGAGCAGTACTTC
TRBJ2-7 - TRBV28 few CASSPPGNAYEQYF TGTGCCAGCAGTCCACCGGGGAACGCCTACGAGCAGTACTTC
TRBJ2-5 - TRBV29-1 - CSVASETQYF TGCAGCGTTGCGTCTGAGACCCAGTACTTC
TRBJ1-2 TRBD1 TRBV12-3/TRBV12-4 many CASSIGTGYGYTF TGTGCCAGTAGTATCGGGACAGGGTATGGCTACACCTTC
TRBJ2-5 - TRBV20-1 many CSAFQVPDQETQYF TGCAGTGCTTTTCAGGTCCCCGACCAAGAGACCCAGTACTTC
TRBJ2-7 TRBD1 TRBV2 many CASNDRVSYEQYF TGTGCCAGCAATGACAGGGTCTCCTACGAGCAGTACTTC